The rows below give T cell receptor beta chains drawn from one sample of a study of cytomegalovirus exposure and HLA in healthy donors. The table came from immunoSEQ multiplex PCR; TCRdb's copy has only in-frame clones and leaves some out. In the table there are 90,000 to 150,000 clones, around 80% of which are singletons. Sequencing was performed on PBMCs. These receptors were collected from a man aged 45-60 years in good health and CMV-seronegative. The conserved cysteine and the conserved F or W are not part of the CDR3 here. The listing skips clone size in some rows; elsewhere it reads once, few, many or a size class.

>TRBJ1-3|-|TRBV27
ASSPGVQGNTIY
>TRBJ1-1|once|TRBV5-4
ATASGGWDTEAF
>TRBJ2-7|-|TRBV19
ASRRGGGPAYEQY
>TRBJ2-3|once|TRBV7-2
ASTWGTTDTQY
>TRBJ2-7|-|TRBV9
ASSPRSGSTGEQY
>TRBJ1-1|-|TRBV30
AWRLDRNTEAF
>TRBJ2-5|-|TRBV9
ASSPRGGSGETQY
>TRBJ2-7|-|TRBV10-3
AISESNLREQY
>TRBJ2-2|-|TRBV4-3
ASSPKANYGELF
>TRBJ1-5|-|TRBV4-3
ASSQDPQGHQPQH
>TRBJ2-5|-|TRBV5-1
ASGTGVQETQY
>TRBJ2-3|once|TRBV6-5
ASSYSGTGSTDTQY
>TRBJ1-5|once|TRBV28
ASTPGVQGSHSNQPQH
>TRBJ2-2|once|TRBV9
ASSTGNTGELF
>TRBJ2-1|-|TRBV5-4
ASSRGPGDGNEQF
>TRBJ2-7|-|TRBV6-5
ASSPSGGYEQY
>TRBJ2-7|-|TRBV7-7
ASSSTGASEQY
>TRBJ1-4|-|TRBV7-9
ASSLLTETNEKLF
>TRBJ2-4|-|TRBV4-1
ASSQPGAKNIQY
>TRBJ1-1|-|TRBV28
ASWEGGTTEAF
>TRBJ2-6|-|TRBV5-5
ASRGGVYSGANVLT
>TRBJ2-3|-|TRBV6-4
ASSDSIREGTDTQY
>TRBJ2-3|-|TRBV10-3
AIGGRSSTDTQY
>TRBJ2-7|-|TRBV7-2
ASSPRLSRGEQY
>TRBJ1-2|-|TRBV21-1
ASSLDRQTQDYGYT
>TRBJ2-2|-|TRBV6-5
ASSYSGLVGTGELF
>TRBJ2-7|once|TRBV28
ATFGGTDYSYEQY
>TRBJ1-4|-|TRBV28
AVRRGTGNEKLF
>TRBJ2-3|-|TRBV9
ASSGRSGPSSLGTQY